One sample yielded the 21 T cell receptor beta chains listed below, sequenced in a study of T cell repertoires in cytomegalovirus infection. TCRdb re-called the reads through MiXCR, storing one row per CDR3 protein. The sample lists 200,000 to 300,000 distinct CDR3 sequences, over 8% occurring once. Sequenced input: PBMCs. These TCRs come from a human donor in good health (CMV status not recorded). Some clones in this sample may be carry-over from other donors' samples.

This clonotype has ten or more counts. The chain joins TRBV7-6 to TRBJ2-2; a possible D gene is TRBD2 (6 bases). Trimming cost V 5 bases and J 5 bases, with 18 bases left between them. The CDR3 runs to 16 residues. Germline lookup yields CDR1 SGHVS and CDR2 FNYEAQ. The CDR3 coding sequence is TGTGCCAGCAGCCCCAAGGAGGGGAGGCCTACCGGGGAGCTGTTTTTT. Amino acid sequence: CASSPKEGRPTGELFF.

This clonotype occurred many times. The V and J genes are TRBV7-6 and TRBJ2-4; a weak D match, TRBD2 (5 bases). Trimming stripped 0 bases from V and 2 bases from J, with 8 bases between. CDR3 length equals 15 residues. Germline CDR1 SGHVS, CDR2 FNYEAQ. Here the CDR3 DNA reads TGTGCCAGCAGCTTAGCGGGAGCGTCCAAAAACATTCAGTACTTC. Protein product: CASSLAGASKNIQYF. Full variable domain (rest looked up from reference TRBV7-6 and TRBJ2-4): GAGVSQSPRYKVTKRGQDVALRCDPISGHVSLYWYRQALGQGPEFLTYFNYEAQQDKSGLPNDRFSAERPEGSISTLTIQRTEQRDSAMYRCASSLAGASKNIQYFGAGTRLSVL.

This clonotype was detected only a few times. The CDR3 reads CASSLMAGAANTGELFF. The DNA of the CDR3 is TGTGCCAGCAGTCTTATGGCCGGGGCGGCGAACACCGGGGAGCTGTTTTTT. The chain carries TRBV28 and TRBJ2-2; D could derive from TRBD1 or TRBD2 (5 bases each). The CDR3 has 17 residues. Germline-derived CDR1 and CDR2 are MDHEN and SYDVKM. The V and J ends lost 5 bases and 0 bases respectively, with 16 bases between them.

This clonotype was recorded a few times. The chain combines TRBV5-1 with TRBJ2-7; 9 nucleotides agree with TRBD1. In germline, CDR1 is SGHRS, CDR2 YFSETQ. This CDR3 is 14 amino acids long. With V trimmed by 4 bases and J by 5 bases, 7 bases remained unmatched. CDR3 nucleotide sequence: TGCGCCAGCAGCCCACGGGACAGGGCGGACGAGCAGTACTTC. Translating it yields CASSPRDRADEQYF.

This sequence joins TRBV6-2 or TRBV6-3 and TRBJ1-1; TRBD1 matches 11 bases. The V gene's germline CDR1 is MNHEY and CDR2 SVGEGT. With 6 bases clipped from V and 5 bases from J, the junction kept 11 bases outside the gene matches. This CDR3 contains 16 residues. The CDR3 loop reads CASSRPGTGGGTEAFF. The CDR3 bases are TGTGCCAGCAGCCGTCCCGGGACAGGGGGAGGAACTGAAGCTTTCTTT.

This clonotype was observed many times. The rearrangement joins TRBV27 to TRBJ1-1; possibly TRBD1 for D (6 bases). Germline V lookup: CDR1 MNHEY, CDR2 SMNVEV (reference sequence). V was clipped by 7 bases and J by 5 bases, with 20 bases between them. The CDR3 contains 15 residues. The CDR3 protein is CASNPHRGRGTEAFF. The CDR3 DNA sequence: TGTGCCAGCAATCCGCACCGGGGCAGGGGTACTGAAGCTTTCTTT.

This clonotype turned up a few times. CDR3 region: CASSLEPGRRDLGYTF. In nucleotides, the CDR3 is TGTGCCAGCAGCTTAGAGCCCGGACGGAGGGATTTAGGCTACACCTTC. This sequence joins TRBV7-2 and TRBJ1-2; unclear D gene. V gave up 1 base and J gave up 8 bases, with 20 bases separating them. The germline CDR1 and CDR2 sequences are SGHTA and FQGNSA. This CDR3 has 16 residues.

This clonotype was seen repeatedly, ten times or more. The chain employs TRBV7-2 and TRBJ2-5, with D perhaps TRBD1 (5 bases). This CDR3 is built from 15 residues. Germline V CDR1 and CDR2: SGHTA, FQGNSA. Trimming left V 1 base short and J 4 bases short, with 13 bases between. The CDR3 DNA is TGTGCCAGCAGCTTAGAGGGGTCAGGGATAGAGACCCAGTACTTC. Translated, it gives CASSLEGSGIETQYF.

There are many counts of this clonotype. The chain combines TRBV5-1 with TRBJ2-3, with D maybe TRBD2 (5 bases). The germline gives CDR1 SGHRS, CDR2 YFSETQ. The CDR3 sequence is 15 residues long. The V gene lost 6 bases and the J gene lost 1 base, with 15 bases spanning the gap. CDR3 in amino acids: CASNERRRGTDTQYF. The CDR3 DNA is TGCGCCAGCAACGAGAGGAGGCGCGGCACAGATACGCAGTATTTT.

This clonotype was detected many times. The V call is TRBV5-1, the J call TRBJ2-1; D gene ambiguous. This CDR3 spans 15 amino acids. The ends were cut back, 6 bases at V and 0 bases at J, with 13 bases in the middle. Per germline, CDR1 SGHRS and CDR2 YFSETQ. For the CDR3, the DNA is TGCGCCAGCACCCTCTATGGGTCCTCCTACAATGAGCAGTTCTTC. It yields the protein CASTLYGSSYNEQFF.

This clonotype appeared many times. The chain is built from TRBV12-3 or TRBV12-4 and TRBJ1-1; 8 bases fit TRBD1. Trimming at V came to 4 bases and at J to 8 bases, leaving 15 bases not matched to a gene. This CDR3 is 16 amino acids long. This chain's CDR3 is CASSSTSGTGYKEAFF. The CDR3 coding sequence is TGTGCCAGCAGTTCAACCTCCGGGACAGGCTATAAGGAAGCTTTCTTT.

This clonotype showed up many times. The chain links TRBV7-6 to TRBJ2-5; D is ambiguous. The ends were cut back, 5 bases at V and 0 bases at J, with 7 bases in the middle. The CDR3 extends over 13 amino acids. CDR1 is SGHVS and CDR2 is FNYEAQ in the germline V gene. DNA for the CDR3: TGTGCCAGCAGCCCCCGGTACCAAGAGACCCAGTACTTC. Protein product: CASSPRYQETQYF. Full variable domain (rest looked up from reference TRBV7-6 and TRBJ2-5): GAGVSQSPRYKVTKRGQDVALRCDPISGHVSLYWYRQALGQGPEFLTYFNYEAQQDKSGLPNDRFSAERPEGSISTLTIQRTEQRDSAMYRCASSPRYQETQYFGPGTRLLVL.

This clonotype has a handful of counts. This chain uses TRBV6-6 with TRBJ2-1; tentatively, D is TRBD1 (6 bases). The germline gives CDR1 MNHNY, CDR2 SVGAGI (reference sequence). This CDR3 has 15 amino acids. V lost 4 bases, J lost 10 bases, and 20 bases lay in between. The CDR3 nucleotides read TGTGCCAGCAGTTCAGGACAGTTGGGGTTAGTGGAGCAGTTCTTC. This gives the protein CASSSGQLGLVEQFF.

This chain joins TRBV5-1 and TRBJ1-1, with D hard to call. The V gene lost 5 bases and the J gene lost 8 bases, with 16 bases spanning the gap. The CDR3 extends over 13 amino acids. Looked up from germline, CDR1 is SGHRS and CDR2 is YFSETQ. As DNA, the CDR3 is TGCGCCAGCAGTTGGGCATCCTCAGGCGAAGCTTTCTTT. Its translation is CASSWASSGEAFF.

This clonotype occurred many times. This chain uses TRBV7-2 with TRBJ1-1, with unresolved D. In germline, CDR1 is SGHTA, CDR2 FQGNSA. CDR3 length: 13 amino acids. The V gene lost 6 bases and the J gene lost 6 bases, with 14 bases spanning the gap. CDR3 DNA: TGTGCCAGCAGGCCTCATTTAGGCGCTGAAGCTTTCTTT. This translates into CASRPHLGAEAFF.

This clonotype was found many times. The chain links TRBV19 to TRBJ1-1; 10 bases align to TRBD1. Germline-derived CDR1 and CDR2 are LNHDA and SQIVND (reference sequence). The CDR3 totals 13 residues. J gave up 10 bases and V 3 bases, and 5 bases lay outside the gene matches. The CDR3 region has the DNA TGTGCCAGTAGTATCGTTGGACAGGGGGGAGCTTTCTTT. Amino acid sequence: CASSIVGQGGAFF.

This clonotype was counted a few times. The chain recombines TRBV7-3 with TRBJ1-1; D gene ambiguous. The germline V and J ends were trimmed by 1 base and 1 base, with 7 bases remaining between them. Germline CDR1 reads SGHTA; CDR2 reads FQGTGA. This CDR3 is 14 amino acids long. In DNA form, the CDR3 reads TGTGCCAGCAGCTTAAGGGCAGGGAACACTGAAGCTTTCTTT. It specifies CASSLRAGNTEAFF.

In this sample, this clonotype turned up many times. The CDR3 region has the DNA TGTGCCAGCAGCCGTTGGGGCGTGGGTGGTGGGGCCAACGTCCTGACTTTC. This gives the protein CASSRWGVGGGANVLTF. This chain connects TRBV7-2 to TRBJ2-6, with a weak D call TRBD1 (5 bases). The CDR3 runs 17 residues. V was shortened by 5 bases and J by 3 bases, with 17 bases between the two germline ends. Per germline, CDR1 SGHTA and CDR2 FQGNSA.

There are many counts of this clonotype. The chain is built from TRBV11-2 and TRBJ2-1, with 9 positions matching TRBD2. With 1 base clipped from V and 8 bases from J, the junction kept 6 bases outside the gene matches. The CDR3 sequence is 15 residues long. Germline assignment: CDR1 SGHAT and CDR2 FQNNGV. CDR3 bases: TGTGCCAGCAGCTTAGGGACTAGCGCACGGTATGAGCAGTTCTTC. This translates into CASSLGTSARYEQFF. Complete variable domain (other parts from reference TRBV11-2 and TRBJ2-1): EAGVAQSPRYKIIEKRQSVAFWCNPISGHATLYWYQQILGQGPKLLIQFQNNGVVDDSQLPKDRFSAERLKGVDSTLKIQPAKLEDSAVYLCASSLGTSARYEQFFGPGTRLTVL.

CDR3 protein: CSVEDRGRVYEQFF. As DNA, the CDR3 is TGCAGCGTTGAAGATCGGGGTAGGGTCTACGAGCAGTTCTTC. This chain uses TRBV29-1 with TRBJ2-1; weak D call: TRBD2 (5 bases). CDR1 is SQVTM and CDR2 is ANQGSEA in the germline V gene. There are 14 residues in the CDR3. Trimming took off 0 bases at V and 10 bases at J, with 16 bases between the two ends.

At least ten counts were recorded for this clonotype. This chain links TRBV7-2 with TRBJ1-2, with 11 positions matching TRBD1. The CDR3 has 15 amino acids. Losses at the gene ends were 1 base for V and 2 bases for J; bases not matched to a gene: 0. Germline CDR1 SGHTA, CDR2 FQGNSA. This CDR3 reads CASSLGDRGNYGYTF. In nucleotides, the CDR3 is TGTGCCAGCAGCTTAGGGGACAGGGGGAACTATGGCTACACCTTC.